This T cell receptor beta chain was captured by sequencing in a study of shared clonotypes between healthy human individuals. V trimming: 5 bases; J trimming: 16 bases; junction bases outside the gene matches: 11. From germline, CDR1 is SGHTA and CDR2 FQGTGA. CDR3 size: 13 residues. TCRdb keeps only in-frame clones here, not all; method: immunoSEQ multiplex PCR. The table lists some 2,500,000 clones, roughly 92% of them singletons. This clonotype was sampled from a man younger than 35 in good health. Some clones in this sample may be carry-over from other donors' samples. Sequences were obtained from naive CD4+ T cells from PBMCs. Subset: CD45RA+ positively selected. This chain connects TRBV7-3 to TRBJ2-1; the match to TRBD2 covers 10 bases. CDR3 region: CASSPESGRAQFF. The CDR3 DNA is TGTGCCAGCAGCCCAGAGAGCGGGAGGGCCCAATTCTTC.